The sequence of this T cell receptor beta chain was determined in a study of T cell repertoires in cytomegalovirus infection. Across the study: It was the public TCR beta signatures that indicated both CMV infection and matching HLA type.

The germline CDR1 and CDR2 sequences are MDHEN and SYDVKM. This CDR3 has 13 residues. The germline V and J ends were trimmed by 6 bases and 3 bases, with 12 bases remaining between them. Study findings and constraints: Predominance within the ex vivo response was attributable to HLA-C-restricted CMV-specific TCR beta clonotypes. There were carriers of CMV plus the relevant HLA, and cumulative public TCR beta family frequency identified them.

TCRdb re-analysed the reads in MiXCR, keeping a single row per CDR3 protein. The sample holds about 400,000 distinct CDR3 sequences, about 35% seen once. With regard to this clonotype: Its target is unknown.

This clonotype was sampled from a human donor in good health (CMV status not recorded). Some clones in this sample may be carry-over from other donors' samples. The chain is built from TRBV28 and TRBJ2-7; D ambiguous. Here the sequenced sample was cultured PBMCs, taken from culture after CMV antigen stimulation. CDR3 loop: CASSPPPNYEQYF. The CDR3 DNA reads TGTGCCAGCAGCCCTCCCCCCAACTACGAGCAGTACTTC.